Reported below is one T cell receptor (beta chain). Antigen: not known. The table came from immunoSEQ multiplex PCR; TCRdb's copy has only in-frame clones and leaves some out. The sample has 75,000 to 80,000 clones, around 85% seen once. This specimen belongs to a study of OX40 agonist ivuxolimab in advanced cancers. Study outcomes and limitations: Mean expanded clone counts were higher in CD8+ than CD4+ T cells. Some nonresponders additionally presented with little normalized T-cell clonal expansion. The specificity for antigen of the expanded peripheral T cells was not determined.

Germline V gene lookup returns CDR1 SGHNT and CDR2 YENEEA. V lost 4 bases and J lost 1, with 10 bases in between. This CDR3 has 15 residues. This chain links TRBV11-3 with TRBJ1-4; D gene uncertain. Sequenced here: CD4+ or CD8+ T cells sorted from blood, sampled in a trial of the OX40 agonist ivuxolimab. The clonotype originates from an adult with an advanced solid tumor such as melanoma, head and neck, liver or kidney cancer. CDR3 sequence reads: CASSSGRRTNEKLFF. CDR3 in DNA: TGTGCCAGCAGCTCCGGGCGGCGAACTAATGAAAAACTGTTTTTT.